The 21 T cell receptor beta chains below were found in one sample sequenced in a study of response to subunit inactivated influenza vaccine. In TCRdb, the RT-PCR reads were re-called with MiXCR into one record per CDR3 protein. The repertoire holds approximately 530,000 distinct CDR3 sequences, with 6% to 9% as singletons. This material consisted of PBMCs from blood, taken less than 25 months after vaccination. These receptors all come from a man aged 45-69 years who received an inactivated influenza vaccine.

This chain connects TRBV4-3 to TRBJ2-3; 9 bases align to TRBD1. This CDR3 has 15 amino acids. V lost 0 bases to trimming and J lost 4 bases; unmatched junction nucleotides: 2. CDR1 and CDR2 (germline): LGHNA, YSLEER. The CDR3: CASSQDWTGADTQYF. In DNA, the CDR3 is TGCGCCAGCAGCCAAGATTGGACAGGGGCAGATACGCAGTATTTT.

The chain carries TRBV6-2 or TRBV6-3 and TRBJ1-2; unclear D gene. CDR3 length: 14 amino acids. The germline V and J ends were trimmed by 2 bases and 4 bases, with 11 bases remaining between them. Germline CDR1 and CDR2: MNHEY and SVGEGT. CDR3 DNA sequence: TGTGCCAGCAGTTACACCAGGACGACCTATGGCTACACCTTC. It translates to CASSYTRTTYGYTF.

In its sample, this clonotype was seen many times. The CDR3 is CASRLTDLLGAGELFF. The CDR3 DNA is TGTGCCAGCAGACTGACGGACCTGCTGGGGGCCGGGGAGCTGTTTTTT. The gene calls are TRBV6-1 and TRBJ2-2; TRBD1 or TRBD2 may be the D gene (5 bases each). The length of the CDR3 is 16 residues. Germline CDR1 reads MNHNS; CDR2 reads SASEGT. V was trimmed by 6 bases and J by 6 bases, leaving 20 bases between them.

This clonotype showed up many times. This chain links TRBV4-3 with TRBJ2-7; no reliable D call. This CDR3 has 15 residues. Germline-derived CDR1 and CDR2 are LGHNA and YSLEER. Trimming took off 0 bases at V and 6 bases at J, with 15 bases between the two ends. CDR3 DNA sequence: TGCGCCAGCAGCCAAGATAGCCCTGGGCCAGGCGAGCAGTACTTC. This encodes CASSQDSPGPGEQYF.

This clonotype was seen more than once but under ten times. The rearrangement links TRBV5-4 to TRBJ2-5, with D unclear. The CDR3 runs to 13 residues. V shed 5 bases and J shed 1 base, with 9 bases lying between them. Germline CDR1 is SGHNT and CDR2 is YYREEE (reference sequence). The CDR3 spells CASSPSSQETQYF. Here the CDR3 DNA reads TGTGCCAGCAGTCCCTCGAGCCAAGAGACCCAGTACTTC.

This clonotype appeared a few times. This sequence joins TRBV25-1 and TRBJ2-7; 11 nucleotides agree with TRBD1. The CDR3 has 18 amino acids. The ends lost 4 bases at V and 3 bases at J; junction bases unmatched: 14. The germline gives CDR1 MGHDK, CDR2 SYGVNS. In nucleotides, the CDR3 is TGTGCCAGCAGTGTGTCATCGGCGGGGGGACAGGGGGTCTACGAGCAGTACTTC. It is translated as CASSVSSAGGQGVYEQYF.

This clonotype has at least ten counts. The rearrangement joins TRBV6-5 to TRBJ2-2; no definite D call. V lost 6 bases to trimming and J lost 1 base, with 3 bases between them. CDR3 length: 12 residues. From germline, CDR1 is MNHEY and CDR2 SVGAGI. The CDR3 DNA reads TGTGCCAGCAGAGAGAACACCGGGGAGCTGTTTTTT. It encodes CASRENTGELFF.

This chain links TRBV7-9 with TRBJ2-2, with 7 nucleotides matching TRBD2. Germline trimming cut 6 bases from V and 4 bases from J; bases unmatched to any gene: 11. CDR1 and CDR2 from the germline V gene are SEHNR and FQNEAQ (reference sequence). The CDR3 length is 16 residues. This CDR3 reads CASSPTSGIGTGELFF. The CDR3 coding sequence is TGTGCCAGCAGTCCGACCAGCGGGATTGGCACCGGGGAGCTGTTTTTT.

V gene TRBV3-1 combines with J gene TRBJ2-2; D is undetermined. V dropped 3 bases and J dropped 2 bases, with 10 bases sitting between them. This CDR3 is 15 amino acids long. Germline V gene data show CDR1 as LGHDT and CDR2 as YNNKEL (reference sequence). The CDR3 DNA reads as TGTGCCAGCAGCCAGAACTTGATTAACACCGGGGAGCTGTTTTTT. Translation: CASSQNLINTGELFF. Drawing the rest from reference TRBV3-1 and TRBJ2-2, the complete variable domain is DTAVSQTPKYLVTQMGNDKSIKCEQNLGHDTMYWYKQDSKKFLKIMFSYNNKELIINETVPNRFSPKSPDKAHLNLHINSLELGDSAVYFCASSQNLINTGELFFGEGSRLTVL.

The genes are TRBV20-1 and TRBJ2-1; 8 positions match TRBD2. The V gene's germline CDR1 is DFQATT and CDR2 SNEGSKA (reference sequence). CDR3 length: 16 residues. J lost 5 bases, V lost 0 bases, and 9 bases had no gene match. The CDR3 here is CSARDLAGGFHNEQFF. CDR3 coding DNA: TGCAGTGCTAGAGATTTGGCGGGAGGCTTCCACAATGAGCAGTTCTTC.

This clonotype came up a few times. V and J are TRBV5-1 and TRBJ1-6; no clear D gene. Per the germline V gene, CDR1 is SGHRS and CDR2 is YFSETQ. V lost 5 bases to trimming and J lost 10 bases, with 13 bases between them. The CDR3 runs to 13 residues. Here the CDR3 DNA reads TGCGCCAGCAGGGGCGGGAGTGGCTCACCCCTCCACTTT. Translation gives CASRGGSGSPLHF.

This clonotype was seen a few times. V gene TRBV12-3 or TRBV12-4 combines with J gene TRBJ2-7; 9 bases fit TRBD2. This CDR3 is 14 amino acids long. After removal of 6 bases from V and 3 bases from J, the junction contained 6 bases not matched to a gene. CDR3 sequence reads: CASRTLAGNYEQYF. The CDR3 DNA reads TGTGCCAGCAGGACCCTAGCGGGGAACTACGAGCAGTACTTC.

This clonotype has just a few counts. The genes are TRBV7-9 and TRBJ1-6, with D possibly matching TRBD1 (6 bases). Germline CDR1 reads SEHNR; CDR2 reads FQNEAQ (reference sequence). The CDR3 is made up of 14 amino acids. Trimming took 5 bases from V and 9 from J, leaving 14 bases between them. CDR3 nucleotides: TGTGCCAGCAGCCGAGACAGGTCAGGTTCACCCCTCCACTTT. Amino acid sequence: CASSRDRSGSPLHF. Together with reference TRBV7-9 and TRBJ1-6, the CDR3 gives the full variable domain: DTGVSQNPRHKITKRGQNVTFRCDPISEHNRLYWYRQTLGQGPEFLTYFQNEAQLEKSRLLSDRFSAERPKGSFSTLEIQRTEQGDSAMYLCASSRDRSGSPLHFGNGTRLTVT.

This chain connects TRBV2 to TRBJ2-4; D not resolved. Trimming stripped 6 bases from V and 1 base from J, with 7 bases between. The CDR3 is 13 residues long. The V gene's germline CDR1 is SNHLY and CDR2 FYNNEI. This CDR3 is CASRDLAKNIQYF. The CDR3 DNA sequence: TGTGCCAGCAGGGATTTGGCCAAAAACATTCAGTACTTC. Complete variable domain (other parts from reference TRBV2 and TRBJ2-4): EPEVTQTPSHQVTQMGQEVILRCVPISNHLYFYWYRQILGQKVEFLVSFYNNEISEKSEIFDDQFSVERPDGSNFTLKIRSTKLEDSAMYFCASRDLAKNIQYFGAGTRLSVL.

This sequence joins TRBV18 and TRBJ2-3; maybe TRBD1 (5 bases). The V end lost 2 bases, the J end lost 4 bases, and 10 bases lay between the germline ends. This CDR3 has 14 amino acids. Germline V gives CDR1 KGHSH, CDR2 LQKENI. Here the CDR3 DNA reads TGTGCCAGCTCACCAGGGGCGCCCGCAGATACGCAGTATTTT. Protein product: CASSPGAPADTQYF. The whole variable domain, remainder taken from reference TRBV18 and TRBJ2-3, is NAGVMQNPRHLVRRRGQEARLRCSPMKGHSHVYWYRQLPEEGLKFMVYLQKENIIDESGMPKERFSAEFPKEGPSILRIQQVVRGDSAAYFCASSPGAPADTQYFGPGTRLTVL.

This CDR3 is CARRIRGPNTEAFF. For the CDR3, the DNA is TGCGCCAGGAGAATCAGGGGGCCGAACACTGAAGCTTTCTTT. The V and J genes are TRBV4-1 and TRBJ1-1; TRBD1 aligns across 8 bases. Germline CDR1 is MGHRA and CDR2 is YSYEKL. The ends lost 9 bases at V and 1 base at J; junction bases unmatched: 7. The CDR3 is 14 amino acids.

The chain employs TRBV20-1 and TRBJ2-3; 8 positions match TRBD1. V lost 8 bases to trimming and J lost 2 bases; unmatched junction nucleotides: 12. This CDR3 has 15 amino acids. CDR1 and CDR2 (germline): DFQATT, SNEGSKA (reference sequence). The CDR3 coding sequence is TGCAGTTGGCAAAACAGGGGGTCGATCACAGATACGCAGTATTTT. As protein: CSWQNRGSITDTQYF.

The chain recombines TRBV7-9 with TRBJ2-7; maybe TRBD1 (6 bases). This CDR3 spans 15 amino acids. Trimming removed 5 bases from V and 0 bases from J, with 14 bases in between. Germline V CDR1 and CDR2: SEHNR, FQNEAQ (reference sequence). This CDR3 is CASSQTTGISYEQYF. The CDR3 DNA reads TGTGCCAGCAGCCAGACTACAGGGATCTCCTACGAGCAGTACTTC.

The DNA for the CDR3 is TGTGCCAGCAGTGAAAGCGGGCCTTACAATGAGCAGTTCTTC. Translating it yields CASSESGPYNEQFF. The chain carries TRBV2 and TRBJ2-1, with D possibly being TRBD2 (6 bases). Between the trimmed V and J ends, which lost 2 bases and 4 bases, there was a span of 9 bases. The CDR3 runs to 14 residues. The germline CDR1 and CDR2 sequences are SNHLY and FYNNEI.

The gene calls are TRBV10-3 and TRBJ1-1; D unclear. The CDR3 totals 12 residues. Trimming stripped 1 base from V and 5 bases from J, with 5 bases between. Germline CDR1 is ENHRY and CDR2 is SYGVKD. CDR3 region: CAISELGTEAFF. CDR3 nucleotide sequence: TGTGCCATCAGTGAGTTGGGTACTGAAGCTTTCTTT.

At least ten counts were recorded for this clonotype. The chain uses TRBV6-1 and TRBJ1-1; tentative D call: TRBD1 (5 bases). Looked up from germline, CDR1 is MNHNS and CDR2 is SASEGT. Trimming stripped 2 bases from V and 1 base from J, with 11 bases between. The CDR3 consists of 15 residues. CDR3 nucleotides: TGTGCCAGCAGTGAATATAGACAGCCGAACACTGAAGCTTTCTTT. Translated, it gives CASSEYRQPNTEAFF.